The 16 T cell receptor beta chains presented below share a single source sample, sequenced in a study of blood T cell repertoires in COVID-19. Clones were sequenced by immunoSEQ multiplex PCR, and TCRdb holds only the in-frame ones, with some missing. The table has 200,000 to 250,000 clones, 75% to 90% seen once. Sequenced: PBMCs or T cells enriched from blood (not recorded which). The receptors here all came from a woman aged 30 to 39 who had been exposed to COVID-19.

The chain has TRBV7-9 and TRBJ1-6; D not certain. V lost 1 base and J lost 10, with 14 bases in between. Germline CDR1 SEHNR, CDR2 FQNEAQ (reference sequence). The length of the CDR3 is 15 residues. The CDR3 DNA reads TGTGCCAGCAGCTTAGGTCCTGGTGGAGGCTCACCCCTCCACTTT. Protein: CASSLGPGGGSPLHF.

This clone was found a few times. The DNA for the CDR3 is TGTGCCTGGAAGGACACAAAAGCGTCTGGAAACACCATATATTTT. Translating gives CAWKDTKASGNTIYF. The V gene is TRBV30, the J gene TRBJ1-3; a weak D match, TRBD1 (5 bases). V was clipped by 4 bases and J by 1 base, with 14 bases between them. This CDR3 has 15 residues. In germline, CDR1 is GTSNPN, CDR2 SVGIG (reference sequence).

The J gene is TRBJ2-5, the V gene TRBV28; 15 nucleotides match TRBD2. The CDR3 extends over 17 amino acids. CDR1 and CDR2 (germline): MDHEN, SYDVKM. The V gene end was trimmed by 4 bases and the J gene end by 7 bases; junction bases not matched to a gene: 10. The CDR3 sequence: CASSSGGLAGGGVTQYF. The CDR3 DNA follows: TGTGCCAGCAGTTCGGGGGGACTAGCGGGAGGAGGTGTGACCCAGTACTTC.

Written as DNA, the CDR3 is TGTGCCAGCAGCTGGATAGCGGGAGGTGGGTACAATGAGCAGTTCTTC. This gives the protein CASSWIAGGGYNEQFF. The chain has TRBV5-8 and TRBJ2-1, with TRBD2 matching over 10 bases. The junction had 7 bases not matched to a gene; V was cut back by 3 bases and J by 4 bases. The CDR3 is made up of 16 amino acids. Per germline, CDR1 SGHTS and CDR2 YDEGEE.

This clone has just a few counts. The rearrangement uses TRBV7-9 and TRBJ1-1; TRBD1 aligns across 8 bases. Germline loops: CDR1 SEHNR, CDR2 FQNEAQ (reference sequence). The CDR3 consists of 14 residues. V gave up 3 bases and J gave up 2 bases; unmatched junction bases: 2. CDR3 region: CASSLGQVNTEAFF. CDR3 DNA: TGTGCCAGCAGCTTGGGACAGGTCAACACTGAAGCTTTCTTT.

The chain joins TRBV7-3 to TRBJ2-2; perhaps TRBD1 as D (6 bases). CDR3 length equals 17 residues. V was clipped by 3 bases and J by 2 bases, with 16 bases between them. Germline V CDR1 and CDR2: SGHTA, FQGTGA. The DNA of the CDR3 is TGTGCCAGCAGCTTGCCCGGGACACCTACTAACACCGGGGAGCTGTTTTTT. It specifies CASSLPGTPTNTGELFF.

The gene calls are TRBV6-5 and TRBJ2-1; 7 bases match TRBD1. The CDR3 sequence is 15 residues long. The V segment lost 5 bases and the J segment 6 bases; nucleotides outside the gene matches: 10. The germline V gene has CDR1 MNHEY and CDR2 SVGAGI. The CDR3 region is CASSLPKTGINEQFF. The CDR3, as DNA: TGTGCCAGCAGTCTACCCAAGACAGGGATCAATGAGCAGTTCTTC.

The V call is TRBV6-5, the J call TRBJ2-1; TRBD2 matches 7 bases. The CDR3 is 15 residues long. The germline V gene has CDR1 MNHEY and CDR2 SVGAGI. The V and J ends lost 10 bases and 5 bases, in that order; junction bases with no gene match: 14. CDR3 nucleotide sequence: TGTGCCACCTTAAGACTTAGCGGGCCTAACAATGAGCAGTTCTTC. Translated, it gives CATLRLSGPNNEQFF.

This chain connects TRBV6-5 to TRBJ2-1; D is possibly TRBD2 (5 bases). Germline CDR1 MNHEY, CDR2 SVGAGI. V was cut by 4 bases and J by 4 bases, with 11 bases left in between. The length of the CDR3 is 14 residues. CDR3 DNA sequence: TGTGCCAGCAGTTCCCCGGACTCGTACAATGAGCAGTTCTTC. Its translation: CASSSPDSYNEQFF.

This chain uses TRBV2 with TRBJ1-1; D might be TRBD1 (6 bases). Looked up from germline, CDR1 is SNHLY and CDR2 is FYNNEI. Trimming removed 8 bases at V and 0 bases at J, with 10 bases between. The CDR3 loop spans 13 amino acids. CDR3 residues: CASLDSLNTEAFF. The CDR3 nucleotides read TGTGCCAGCCTGGACAGTTTGAACACTGAAGCTTTCTTT. Together with reference TRBV2 and TRBJ1-1, the CDR3 gives the full variable domain: EPEVTQTPSHQVTQMGQEVILRCVPISNHLYFYWYRQILGQKVEFLVSFYNNEISEKSEIFDDQFSVERPDGSNFTLKIRSTKLEDSAMYFCASLDSLNTEAFFGQGTRLTVV.

This chain links TRBV5-4 with TRBJ2-1, with 7 bases fitting TRBD2. V lost 4 bases to trimming and J lost 0 bases; unmatched junction nucleotides: 10. The germline gives CDR1 SGHNT, CDR2 YYREEE (reference sequence). CDR3 length: 17 amino acids. The CDR3 sequence: CASSPARERGSYNEQFF. For the CDR3, the DNA is TGTGCCAGCAGCCCAGCCAGGGAGCGGGGCTCCTACAATGAGCAGTTCTTC.

The chain carries TRBV2 and TRBJ2-7; the match to TRBD1 covers 9 bases. The CDR3 consists of 15 residues. CDR1 and CDR2 (germline): SNHLY, FYNNEI. Unmatched junction bases numbered 9, after V lost 5 bases and J lost 4 bases. This CDR3 is CASSPTGGFPYEQYF. DNA for the CDR3: TGTGCCAGCAGTCCCACAGGGGGCTTCCCTTACGAGCAGTACTTC.

This clone showed up just a few times. J is TRBJ2-2 and V is TRBV5-1, with 11 bases aligning to TRBD1. The CDR3 has 16 amino acids. Germline V gene sequence: CDR1 SGHRS, CDR2 YFSETQ. V shed 1 base, J shed 4 bases, and the junction held 3 bases outside the gene matches. The CDR3 protein is CASSLRGTGGTGELFF. The DNA of the CDR3 is TGCGCCAGCAGCTTGCGAGGGACAGGGGGCACCGGGGAGCTGTTTTTT.

This rearrangement joins TRBV15 to TRBJ1-2, with TRBD1 matching 7 bases. The CDR3 runs 13 residues. Trimming removed 5 bases from V and 5 bases from J; junction bases left unmatched: 5. Per the germline V gene, CDR1 is LNHNV and CDR2 is YYDKDF (reference sequence). The CDR3: CATSPDRAYGYTF. The CDR3 DNA is TGTGCCACCAGCCCCGACAGGGCATATGGCTACACCTTC.

The CDR3 DNA reads as TGTGCCAGCAGTGAATCTGGGGCTATTAACAATGAGCAGTTCTTC. It yields the protein CASSESGAINNEQFF. V gene TRBV6-1 combines with J gene TRBJ2-1; D perhaps matches TRBD1 (5 bases). The CDR3 sequence is 15 residues long. Trimming left V 2 bases short and J 5 bases short, with 13 bases between. Germline CDR1 MNHNS, CDR2 SASEGT.

The chain is built from TRBV19 and TRBJ1-4, with 8 bases fitting TRBD1. This CDR3 has 16 residues. Germline V gene lookup returns CDR1 LNHDA and CDR2 SQIVND (reference sequence). With 9 bases clipped from V and 0 bases from J, the junction kept 9 bases outside the gene matches. The CDR3 DNA follows: TGTGCCAGCCGGGACAGGTTCCTTTCAACTAATGAAAAACTGTTTTTT. Protein sequence: CASRDRFLSTNEKLFF.